The entry below gives a single T cell receptor delta chain sequence along with its context. The V and J ends lost 1 base and 0 bases, in that order; junction bases with no gene match: 17. The CDR3 contains 20 residues. Per germline, CDR1 GEAIGNYY and CDR2 EKD. TCRdb processed the RT-PCR reads again with the CATT caller. The repertoire holds thousands of delta-chain clones, with 20% to 30% as singletons. The data were taken from a study of gamma-delta T cells after stem cell transplantation. The V and J genes are TRDV2 and TRDJ1; 9 nucleotides align to TRDD3. The TCR comes from a human donor. It is not recorded whose cells these are; they may come from a transplant donor. Sequencing was performed on gamma-delta T cells. For the CDR3, the DNA is TGTGCCTGTGACACACTGATCCTACTGGGGGACCCGAGGTACACCGATAAACTCATCTTT. It yields the protein CACDTLILLGDPRYTDKLIF.